This T cell receptor (beta chain) was sequenced for a study of T-cell memory formation after mild COVID-19. Points from the study as a whole: CD4+ contracting clones lay mainly in CM and EM, CD8+ ones in EMRA. Memory sampled before infection contained some responding clones, suggesting cross-reactive memory joined. CD4+ bias marked clones expanding day 15 to 37, unlike balanced contracting clones.

From germline, CDR1 is SGHAT and CDR2 FQNNGV. The CDR3 extends over 15 amino acids. Deletions cut 5 bases from V and 0 bases from J, with 10 bases between. TCRdb independently ran MiXCR on the 5' RACE reads; one entry per CDR3 protein. The sample holds approximately 240,000 distinct CDR3 sequences, roughly 15% seen once. About this clonotype: Its target is not known.

The sequenced sample consisted of PBMCs or a T cell subset sorted from them (not recorded which). This TCR came from a man aged 18 to 30 who had mild COVID-19 (a few samples of this study predate the infection). Cell type and time point are not known. This chain uses TRBV11-2 with TRBJ2-2; D unclear. CDR3 protein: CASSQWGANTGELFF. The CDR3 DNA follows: TGTGCCAGCAGCCAATGGGGTGCGAACACCGGGGAGCTGTTTTTT.